A selection of T cell receptor beta chains follows, all from one sample in a study of cytomegalovirus exposure and HLA in healthy donors. Assay used: immunoSEQ multiplex PCR; TCRdb lists only in-frame clones, some missing. Of 85,000 to 130,000 clones in the sample, approximately 70% were seen once. The material sequenced was PBMCs. These receptors were collected from a boy under 18 in good health and CMV-seronegative. Each CDR3 is given with its conserved first and last residue. Each record gives: J gene, D gene, V gene, clone size, CDR3 DNA, CDR3 protein. A D gene is named only where the DNA matches it firmly. Expanded clones get a size class; other rows say once, few or many, or leave the size out.

J: TRBJ1-6
D: .
V: TRBV30
size: .
DNA: TGTGCCTGGACGGTGGCGGCAGGGTCACCCCTCCACTTT
CDR3: CAWTVAAGSPLHF

J: TRBJ1-6
D: TRBD1
V: TRBV2
size: once
DNA: TGTGCCAGCAGTGAAGGACAGGGGATCGGTAGTTCACCCCTCCACTTT
CDR3: CASSEGQGIGSSPLHF

J: TRBJ2-6
D: .
V: TRBV19
size: once
DNA: TGTGCCAGTACCACGACAGGCCGCTCTGGGGCCAACGTCCTGACTTTC
CDR3: CASTTTGRSGANVLTF

J: TRBJ1-1
D: TRBD1
V: TRBV7-3
size: .
DNA: TGTGCCAGCAGCTTGGACAGGATGAACACTGAAGCTTTCTTT
CDR3: CASSLDRMNTEAFF

J: TRBJ1-4
D: TRBD1
V: TRBV5-4
size: few
DNA: TGTGCCAGCAGCAAAGACAGGGTGGACGAAAAACTGTTTTTT
CDR3: CASSKDRVDEKLFF

J: TRBJ2-1
D: .
V: TRBV1
size: .
DNA: TGCACCAGCAGCCCCCCCAATACGGGAGAAGGCGATGAGCAGTTCTTC
CDR3: CTSSPPNTGEGDEQFF

J: TRBJ2-7
D: TRBD1
V: TRBV7-2
size: .
DNA: TGTGCCAGCAGCTCCACAGGGGGCCAAAGTAACGAGCAGTACTTC
CDR3: CASSSTGGQSNEQYF

J: TRBJ1-1
D: .
V: TRBV30
size: few
DNA: TGTGCCTCAGGGCGGAGGGAGAGTTCAGCTTTCTTT
CDR3: CASGRRESSAFF

J: TRBJ2-3
D: .
V: TRBV2
size: .
DNA: TGTGCCAGCAGTGGGCTTATTACAGATACGCAGTATTTT
CDR3: CASSGLITDTQYF

J: TRBJ2-1
D: TRBD2
V: TRBV29-1
size: once
DNA: TGCAGCGTTGCGGGACTAGCGGGGGCTAGCTCCTACAATGAGCAGTTCTTC
CDR3: CSVAGLAGASSYNEQFF

J: TRBJ2-5
D: TRBD2
V: TRBV2
size: .
DNA: TGTGCCAGCAGTGATTCAATAGCGGGGGGACTACAAGAGACCCAGTACTTC
CDR3: CASSDSIAGGLQETQYF

J: TRBJ2-7
D: .
V: TRBV10-3
size: .
DNA: TGTGCCATCAGCGGATCCCGGGGCGAGCAGTACTTC
CDR3: CAISGSRGEQYF

J: TRBJ2-5
D: TRBD2
V: TRBV5-1
size: .
DNA: TGCGCCAGCAGCTTGGGACTAGCGGGAGCTGGGGAGACCCAGTACTTC
CDR3: CASSLGLAGAGETQYF

J: TRBJ2-3
D: .
V: TRBV30
size: .
DNA: TGTGCCTGGAGTTGGAATATTGGGTTGGGACTGCCAAGCCCATCCAATACGCAGTATTTT
CDR3: CAWSWNIGLGLPSPSNTQYF

J: TRBJ1-5
D: .
V: TRBV28
size: .
DNA: TGTGCCAGCAGTTTAATGGGAACAGGGCTTAATCAGCCCCAGCATTTT
CDR3: CASSLMGTGLNQPQHF

J: TRBJ1-5
D: .
V: TRBV7-2
size: .
DNA: TGTGCCAGCAGCTTGGACAGATATAGCAATCAGCCCCAGCATTTT
CDR3: CASSLDRYSNQPQHF

J: TRBJ1-6
D: TRBD1
V: TRBV30
size: once
DNA: TGTGCCTGGAGTCCTTATGTGGGGACAGTTAATAATTCACCCCTCCACTTT
CDR3: CAWSPYVGTVNNSPLHF

J: TRBJ1-1
D: .
V: TRBV9
size: few
DNA: TGTGCCAGCAGCGTAGGGGGCGCGGTGAACACTGAAGCTTTCTTT
CDR3: CASSVGGAVNTEAFF

J: TRBJ2-6
D: .
V: TRBV7-2
size: once
DNA: TGTGCCAGCAGCTCCCTGGCGGGGGCCCCCTCTGGGGCCAACGTCCTGACTTTC
CDR3: CASSSLAGAPSGANVLTF

J: TRBJ1-5
D: .
V: TRBV19
size: .
DNA: TGTGCCAGTAGTCGGATCTCGACCGACAGCCAGGGAAATCAGCCCCAGCATTTT
CDR3: CASSRISTDSQGNQPQHF

J: TRBJ1-1
D: .
V: TRBV15
size: .
DNA: TGTGCCACCAGCAGAGATCGGGTAGGGAGGGAGGCGAACACTAAAGCTTTCTTT
CDR3: CATSRDRVGREANTKAFF

J: TRBJ2-7
D: TRBD1
V: TRBV7-6
size: .
DNA: TGTGCCAGCAGCACCCGGACAGGGGGCTCCTACGAGCAGTACTTC
CDR3: CASSTRTGGSYEQYF

J: TRBJ1-2
D: TRBD1
V: TRBV7-8
size: .
DNA: TGTGCCAGCAGCTTATCTGAGGCAGGGGGCATCGCTGGCTACACCTTC
CDR3: CASSLSEAGGIAGYTF

J: TRBJ2-7
D: .
V: TRBV28
size: .
DNA: TGTGCCAGCACCATCAGTTCCGTATCCAACGAGCAGTACTTC
CDR3: CASTISSVSNEQYF

J: TRBJ2-5
D: .
V: TRBV4-1
size: .
DNA: TGCGCCAGCAGCCAAGATCAGGAAGAGACCCAGTACTTC
CDR3: CASSQDQEETQYF

J: TRBJ2-7
D: TRBD2
V: TRBV27
size: .
DNA: TGTGCCAGCAGGCTTCCGGGACGCTACTTATCGGGGGGTTCCTACGAGCAGTACTTC
CDR3: CASRLPGRYLSGGSYEQYF

J: TRBJ2-7
D: .
V: TRBV6-6
size: .
DNA: TGTGCCAGCCGCTTGGGTTATGGGGAGTCCTACGAGCAGTACTTC
CDR3: CASRLGYGESYEQYF

J: TRBJ2-1
D: .
V: TRBV30
size: .
DNA: TGTGCCTGGACAGGGAACAATGAGCAGTTCTTC
CDR3: CAWTGNNEQFF

J: TRBJ2-7
D: .
V: TRBV5-1
size: .
DNA: TGCGCCAGCAGCTTGGAGGCTAGCTCCTACGAGCAGTACTTC
CDR3: CASSLEASSYEQYF

J: TRBJ2-7
D: TRBD1
V: TRBV7-2
size: .
DNA: TGTGCCAGCAACTGGGACAGGGGTTCCTACGAGCAGTACTTC
CDR3: CASNWDRGSYEQYF

J: TRBJ2-5
D: .
V: TRBV2
size: .
DNA: TGTGCCAGCAGTGAAGAACAGGGTAGTGGGTACTTC
CDR3: CASSEEQGSGYF

J: TRBJ2-3
D: TRBD2
V: TRBV18
size: .
DNA: TGTGCCAGCTCACCAGCCGGACTAGCGGGAGGGCAAGTGGACACAGATACGCAGTATTTT
CDR3: CASSPAGLAGGQVDTDTQYF

J: TRBJ2-7
D: TRBD1
V: TRBV5-4
size: .
DNA: TGTGCCAGCAGCTCAAGACAGGGTCGACCCTACGAGCAGTACTTC
CDR3: CASSSRQGRPYEQYF

J: TRBJ2-3
D: TRBD1
V: TRBV6-5
size: .
DNA: TGTGCCAGCAGTTGGGGACAGAGCAACACAGATACGCAGTATTTT
CDR3: CASSWGQSNTDTQYF

J: TRBJ1-1
D: .
V: TRBV2
size: few
DNA: TGTGCCAGCAGTGTAAGGGTTGACAGAAGCATGAACACTGAAGCTTTCTTT
CDR3: CASSVRVDRSMNTEAFF

J: TRBJ1-3
D: .
V: TRBV11-2
size: .
DNA: TGTGCCAGCAGCTACAACAGGGAGCGCCCTGGAAACACCATATATTTT
CDR3: CASSYNRERPGNTIYF

J: TRBJ1-2
D: TRBD1
V: TRBV4-3
size: .
DNA: TGCGCCAGCAGCCAAGGGTCGGGACAGGGGGGCCATGGCTACACCTTC
CDR3: CASSQGSGQGGHGYTF

J: TRBJ2-7
D: TRBD2
V: TRBV10-3
size: .
DNA: TGTGCCATCAGTGATGAGCGGGAGGGCCGATACGAGCAGTACTTC
CDR3: CAISDEREGRYEQYF

J: TRBJ2-7
D: TRBD1
V: TRBV6-1
size: .
DNA: TGTGCCAGCACCAGACAGGGGGCGGCCTACGAGCAGTACTTC
CDR3: CASTRQGAAYEQYF

J: TRBJ1-1
D: TRBD1
V: TRBV2
size: .
DNA: TGTGCCAGCAGTGGACAGGGGGACACTGAAGCTTTCTTT
CDR3: CASSGQGDTEAFF

J: TRBJ1-2
D: TRBD1
V: TRBV2
size: .
DNA: TGTGCCAGCAGTGAAACAGGGGAAATAAATGGCTACACCTTC
CDR3: CASSETGEINGYTF

J: TRBJ1-1
D: .
V: TRBV7-9
size: .
DNA: TGTGCCAGCAGCTCCGTCGGGAACACTGAAGCTTTCTTT
CDR3: CASSSVGNTEAFF

J: TRBJ2-1
D: TRBD2
V: TRBV4-2
size: .
DNA: TGTGCCAGCAGCCAAGATCGTCGGGCTAGCGGGAGTTTATATGCGGGTGAGCAGTTCTTC
CDR3: CASSQDRRASGSLYAGEQFF

J: TRBJ2-1
D: .
V: TRBV25-1
size: once
DNA: TGTGCCAGCAGTGATTCCACTATCCCTGAGCAGTTCTTC
CDR3: CASSDSTIPEQFF

J: TRBJ2-1
D: TRBD2
V: TRBV5-1
size: .
DNA: TGCGCCAGCAGCTTGGGGCTAGCGGGAGTTGATGAGCAGTTCTTC
CDR3: CASSLGLAGVDEQFF

J: TRBJ1-2
D: TRBD1
V: TRBV5-1
size: few
DNA: TGCGCCAGCAGCTCCGAAGGTGGGACAGGGTTGGGCTACACCTTC
CDR3: CASSSEGGTGLGYTF

J: TRBJ1-2
D: .
V: TRBV9
size: .
DNA: TGTGCCAGCAGCCCCTCGACAGGAGAGTATGGCTACACCTTC
CDR3: CASSPSTGEYGYTF

J: TRBJ2-1
D: .
V: TRBV2
size: .
DNA: TGTGCCAGAACAGGGAACTCCTACAATGAGCAGTTCTTC
CDR3: CARTGNSYNEQFF

J: TRBJ2-3
D: .
V: TRBV6-1
size: .
DNA: TGTGCCAGCACTCTGAAACAGGAGGGTGTTAGTCAGTATTTT
CDR3: CASTLKQEGVSQYF

J: TRBJ2-5
D: TRBD2
V: TRBV6-1
size: .
DNA: TGTGCCAGCAGTGAAGCCGGTAGCGGGAGCGGGACCCAGTACTTC
CDR3: CASSEAGSGSGTQYF

J: TRBJ2-7
D: .
V: TRBV18
size: .
DNA: TGTGCCAGCTCACCTTTACCTTACGAGCAGTACTTC
CDR3: CASSPLPYEQYF

J: TRBJ2-3
D: .
V: TRBV13
size: .
DNA: TGTGCCAGCAGCTTAGGGTGGACTACAGATACGCAGTATTTT
CDR3: CASSLGWTTDTQYF

J: TRBJ2-7
D: .
V: TRBV10-3
size: .
DNA: TGTGCCATCAGTCCTAACTCCTACGAGCAGTACTTC
CDR3: CAISPNSYEQYF

J: TRBJ2-6
D: .
V: TRBV5-6
size: few
DNA: TGTGCCAGCAGCCCTTTAAGGGGAGGCTCTGGGGCCAACGTCCTGACTTTC
CDR3: CASSPLRGGSGANVLTF

J: TRBJ2-7
D: TRBD1
V: TRBV6-1
size: .
DNA: TGTGCCAGCACCTGGGACAGGGGGCACGAGCAGTACTTC
CDR3: CASTWDRGHEQYF